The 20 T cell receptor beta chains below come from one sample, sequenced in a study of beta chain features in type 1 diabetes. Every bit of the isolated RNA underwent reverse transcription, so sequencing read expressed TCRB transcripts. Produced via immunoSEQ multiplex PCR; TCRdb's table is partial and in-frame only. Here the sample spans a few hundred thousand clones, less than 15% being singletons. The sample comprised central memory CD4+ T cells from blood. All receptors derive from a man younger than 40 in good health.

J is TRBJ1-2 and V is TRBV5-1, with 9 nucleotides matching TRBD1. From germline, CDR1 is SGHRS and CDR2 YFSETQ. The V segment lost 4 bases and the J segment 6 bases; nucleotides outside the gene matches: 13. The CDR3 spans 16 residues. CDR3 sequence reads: CASSNRDREYFDGYTF. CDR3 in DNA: TGCGCCAGCAGCAACCGGGACAGGGAATACTTTGATGGCTACACCTTC.

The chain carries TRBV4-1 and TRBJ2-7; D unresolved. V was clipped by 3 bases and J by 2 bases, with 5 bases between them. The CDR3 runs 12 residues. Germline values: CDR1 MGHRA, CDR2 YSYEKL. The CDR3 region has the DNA TGCGCCAGCAGCCAGGTCCCCTACGAGCAGTACGTC. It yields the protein CASSQVPYEQYV.

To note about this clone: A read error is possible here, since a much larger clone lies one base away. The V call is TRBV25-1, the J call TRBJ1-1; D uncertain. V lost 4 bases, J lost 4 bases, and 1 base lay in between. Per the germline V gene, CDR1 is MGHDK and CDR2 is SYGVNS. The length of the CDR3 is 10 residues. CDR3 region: CASSGTEAFF. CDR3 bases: TGTGCCAGCAGTGGCACTGAAGCTTTCTTT.

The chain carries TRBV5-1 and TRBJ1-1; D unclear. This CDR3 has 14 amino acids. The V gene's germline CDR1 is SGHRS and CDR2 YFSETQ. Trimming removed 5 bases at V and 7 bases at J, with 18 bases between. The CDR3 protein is CASRLGSGGSEAFF. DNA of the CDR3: TGCGCCAGCAGGCTTGGATCGGGAGGGAGTGAAGCTTTCTTT.

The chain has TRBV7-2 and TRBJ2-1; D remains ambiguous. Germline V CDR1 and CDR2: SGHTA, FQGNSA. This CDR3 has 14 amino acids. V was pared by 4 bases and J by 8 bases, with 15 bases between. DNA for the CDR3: TGTGCCAGCAGCTCCGCACTCAGACTGCATGAGCAGTTCTTC. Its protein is CASSSALRLHEQFF. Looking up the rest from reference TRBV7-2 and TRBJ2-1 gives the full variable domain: GAGVSQSPSNKVTEKGKDVELRCDPISGHTALYWYRQSLGQGLEFLIYFQGNSAPDKSGLPSDRFSAERTGGSVSTLTIQRTQQEDSAVYLCASSSALRLHEQFFGPGTRLTVL.

The CDR3 DNA reads TGTGCCAGCAGCTTAGGGATGGCAGGGACCAACACTGAAGCTTTCTTT. This codes for CASSLGMAGTNTEAFF. The chain joins TRBV7-2 to TRBJ1-1, with a possible D match to TRBD1 (5 bases). Looked up from germline, CDR1 is SGHTA and CDR2 is FQGNSA. The V and J ends lost 1 base and 2 bases respectively, with 14 bases between them. This CDR3 has 16 residues. Full variable domain (missing parts from reference TRBV7-2 and TRBJ1-1): GAGVSQSPSNKVTEKGKDVELRCDPISGHTALYWYRQSLGQGLEFLIYFQGNSAPDKSGLPSDRFSAERTGGSVSTLTIQRTQQEDSAVYLCASSLGMAGTNTEAFFGQGTRLTVV.

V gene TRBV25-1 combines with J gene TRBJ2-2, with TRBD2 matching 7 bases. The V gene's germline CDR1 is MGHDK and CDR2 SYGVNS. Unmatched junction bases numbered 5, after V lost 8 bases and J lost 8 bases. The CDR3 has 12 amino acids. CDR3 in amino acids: CASGGGIGELFF. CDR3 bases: TGTGCCAGCGGGGGGGGGATTGGGGAGCTGTTTTTT.

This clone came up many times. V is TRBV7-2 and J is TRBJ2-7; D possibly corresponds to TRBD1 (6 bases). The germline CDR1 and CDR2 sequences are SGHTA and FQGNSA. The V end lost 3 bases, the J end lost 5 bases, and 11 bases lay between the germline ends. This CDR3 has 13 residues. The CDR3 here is CASSFTGSHEQYF. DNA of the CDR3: TGTGCCAGCAGCTTCACAGGGTCCCACGAGCAGTACTTC. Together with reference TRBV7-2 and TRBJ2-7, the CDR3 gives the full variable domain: GAGVSQSPSNKVTEKGKDVELRCDPISGHTALYWYRQSLGQGLEFLIYFQGNSAPDKSGLPSDRFSAERTGGSVSTLTIQRTQQEDSAVYLCASSFTGSHEQYFGPGTRLTVT.

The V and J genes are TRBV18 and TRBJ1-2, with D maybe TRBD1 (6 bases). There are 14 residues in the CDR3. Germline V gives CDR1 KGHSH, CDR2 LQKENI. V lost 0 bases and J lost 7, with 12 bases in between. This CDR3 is CASSPPQGSSGYTF. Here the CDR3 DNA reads TGTGCCAGCTCACCACCGCAGGGGTCGAGTGGCTACACCTTC. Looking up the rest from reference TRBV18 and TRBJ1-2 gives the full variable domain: NAGVMQNPRHLVRRRGQEARLRCSPMKGHSHVYWYRQLPEEGLKFMVYLQKENIIDESGMPKERFSAEFPKEGPSILRIQQVVRGDSAAYFCASSPPQGSSGYTFGSGTRLTVV.

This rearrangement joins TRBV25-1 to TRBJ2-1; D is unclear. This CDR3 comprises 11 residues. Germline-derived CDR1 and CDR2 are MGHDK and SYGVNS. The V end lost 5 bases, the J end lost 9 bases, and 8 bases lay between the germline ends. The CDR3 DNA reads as TGTGCCAGCAGTTCGGTCGGTGAGCAGTTCTTC. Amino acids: CASSSVGEQFF.

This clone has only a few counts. CDR3 in amino acids: CASSVGSGPYGYTF. CDR3 sequence (DNA): TGTGCCAGCAGCGTAGGCTCAGGACCTTATGGCTACACCTTC. This sequence joins TRBV9 and TRBJ1-2; no definite D call. Germline values: CDR1 SGDLS, CDR2 YYNGEE. The CDR3 has 14 residues. V was trimmed by 0 bases and J by 5 bases, leaving 11 bases between them.

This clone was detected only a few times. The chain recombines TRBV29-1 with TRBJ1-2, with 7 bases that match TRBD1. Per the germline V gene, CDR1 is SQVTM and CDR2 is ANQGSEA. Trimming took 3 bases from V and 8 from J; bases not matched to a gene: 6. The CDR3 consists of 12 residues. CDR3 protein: CSVETGIGGYTF. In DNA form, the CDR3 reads TGCAGCGTTGAGACAGGGATTGGCGGCTACACCTTC.

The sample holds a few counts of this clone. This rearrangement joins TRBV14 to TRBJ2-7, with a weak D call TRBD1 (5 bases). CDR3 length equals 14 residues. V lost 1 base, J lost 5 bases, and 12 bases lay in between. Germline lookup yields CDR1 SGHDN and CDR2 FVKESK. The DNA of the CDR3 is TGTGCCAGCAGCCAAGCAGGGAACAGAAACGAGCAGTACTTC. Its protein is CASSQAGNRNEQYF.

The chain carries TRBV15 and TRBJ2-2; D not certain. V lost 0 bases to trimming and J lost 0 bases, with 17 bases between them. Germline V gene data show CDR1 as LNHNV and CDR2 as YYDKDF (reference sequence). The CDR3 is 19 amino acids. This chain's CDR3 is CATSREFGVRRTNTGELFF. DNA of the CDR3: TGTGCCACCAGCAGAGAATTCGGTGTTCGTCGTACGAACACCGGGGAGCTGTTTTTT.

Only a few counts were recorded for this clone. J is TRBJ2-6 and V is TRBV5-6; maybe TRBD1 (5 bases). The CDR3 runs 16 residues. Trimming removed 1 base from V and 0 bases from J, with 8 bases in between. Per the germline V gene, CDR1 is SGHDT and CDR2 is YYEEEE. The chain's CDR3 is CASSLPGHSGANVLTF. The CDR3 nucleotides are TGTGCCAGCAGCTTGCCAGGGCACTCTGGGGCCAACGTCCTGACTTTC.

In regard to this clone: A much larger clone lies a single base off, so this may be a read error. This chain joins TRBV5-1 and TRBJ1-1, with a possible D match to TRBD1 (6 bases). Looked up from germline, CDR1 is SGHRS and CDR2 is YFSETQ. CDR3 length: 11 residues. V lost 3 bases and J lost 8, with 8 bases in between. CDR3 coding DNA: TGCGCCAGCAGCTGGGGGACAGAAGCTTTCTTT. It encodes CASSWGTEAFF.

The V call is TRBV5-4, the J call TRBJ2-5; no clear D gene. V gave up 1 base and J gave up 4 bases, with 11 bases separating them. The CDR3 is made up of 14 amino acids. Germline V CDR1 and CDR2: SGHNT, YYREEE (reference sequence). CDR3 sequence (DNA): TGTGCCAGCAGCTTGAACTGGGGTGGAGAGACCCAGTACTTC. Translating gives CASSLNWGGETQYF.

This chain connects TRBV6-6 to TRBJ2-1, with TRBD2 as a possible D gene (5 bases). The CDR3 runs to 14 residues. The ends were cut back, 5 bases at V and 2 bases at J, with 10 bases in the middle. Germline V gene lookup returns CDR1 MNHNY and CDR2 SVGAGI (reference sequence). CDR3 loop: CASSLGLAYNEQFF. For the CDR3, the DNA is TGTGCCAGCAGTCTTGGACTCGCCTACAATGAGCAGTTCTTC.

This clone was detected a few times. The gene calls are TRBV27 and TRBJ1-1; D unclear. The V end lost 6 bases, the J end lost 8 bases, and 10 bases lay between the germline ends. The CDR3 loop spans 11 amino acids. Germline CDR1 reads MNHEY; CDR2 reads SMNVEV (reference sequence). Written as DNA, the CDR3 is TGTGCCAGCAGATACATGAAGGAAGCTTTCTTT. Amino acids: CASRYMKEAFF.

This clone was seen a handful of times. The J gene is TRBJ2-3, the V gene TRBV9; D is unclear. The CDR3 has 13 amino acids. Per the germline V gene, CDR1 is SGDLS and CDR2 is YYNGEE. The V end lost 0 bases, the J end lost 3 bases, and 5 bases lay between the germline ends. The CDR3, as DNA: TGTGCCAGCAGCGTAGATCTGACAGATACGCAGTATTTT. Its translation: CASSVDLTDTQYF.